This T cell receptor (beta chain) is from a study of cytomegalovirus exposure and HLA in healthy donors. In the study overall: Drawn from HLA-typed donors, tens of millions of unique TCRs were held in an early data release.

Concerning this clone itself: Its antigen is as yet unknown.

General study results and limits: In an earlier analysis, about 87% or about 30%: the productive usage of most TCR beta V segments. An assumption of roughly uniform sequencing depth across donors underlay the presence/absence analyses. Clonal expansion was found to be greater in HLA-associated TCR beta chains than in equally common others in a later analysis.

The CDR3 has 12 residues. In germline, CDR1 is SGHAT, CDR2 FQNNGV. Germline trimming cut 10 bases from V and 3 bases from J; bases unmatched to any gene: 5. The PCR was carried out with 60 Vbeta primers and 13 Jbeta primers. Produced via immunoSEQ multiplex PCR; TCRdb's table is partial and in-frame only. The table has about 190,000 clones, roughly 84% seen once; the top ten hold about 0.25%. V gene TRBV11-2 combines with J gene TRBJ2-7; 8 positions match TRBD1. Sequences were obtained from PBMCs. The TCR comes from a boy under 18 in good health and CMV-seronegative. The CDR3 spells CATKDRVYEQYF. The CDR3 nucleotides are TGTGCCACCAAGGACAGGGTCTACGAGCAGTACTTC.